This T cell receptor (beta chain) was observed in a study of blood T cell repertoires in COVID-19. Everyone who took part was roughly 18 to 89 years old, and they came from fewer than 25 US areas. Cohorts were based on clinical histories the participants reported. Study processing details: Estimates of nucleated cell counts were drawn from the amplification of reference gene primers. Produced via immunoSEQ multiplex PCR; TCRdb's table is partial and in-frame only. That table is the source of V, J and clone size, and D and trimming were worked out from the DNA. The profile covers approximately 390,000 clones, with approximately 91% appearing a single time and approximately 2.1% taken by the ten largest. Germline values: CDR1 SGHAT, CDR2 FQNNGV. The CDR3 has 15 residues. After removal of 4 bases from V and 5 bases from J, the junction contained 8 bases not matched to a gene.

The source material was PBMCs or T cells enriched from blood (not recorded which). The chain has TRBV11-2 and TRBJ2-1; 7 bases are shared with TRBD2. The clonotype was recovered from a middle-aged woman with acute COVID-19. In DNA, the CDR3 is TGTGCCAGCAGCTCGACGGCGGGGGAGCACAATGAGCAGTTCTTC. Translated: CASSSTAGEHNEQFF.